The 28 T cell receptor beta chains below were found in one sample sequenced in a study of blood T cells in healthy people across ages. The authors ran a second PCR of about 6 to 11 cycles using a sample-barcoded 5' primer and a J-beta primer mix. Using its own MiXCR run on the 5' RACE reads, TCRdb lists one record per CDR3 protein. The table includes some 1.4 million distinct CDR3 sequences, around two fifths detected once. Material for sequencing was blood. These receptors originate from a woman in her late teens or twenties in good health.

The gene calls are TRBV4-1 and TRBJ2-1, with 8 bases identical to TRBD2. Trimming at V came to 0 bases and at J to 9 bases, leaving 19 bases not matched to a gene. The CDR3 is 19 amino acids. Germline-derived CDR1 and CDR2 are MGHRA and YSYEKL. The CDR3 DNA is TGCGCCAGCAGCCAAGATTGGAATAGCGGGAAGCTGGCTAGTGGTGAGCAGTTCTTC. Protein product: CASSQDWNSGKLASGEQFF.

The rearrangement joins TRBV27 to TRBJ1-2; D may be TRBD1 (5 bases). The germline V and J ends were trimmed by 4 bases and 2 bases, with 11 bases remaining between them. CDR3 length equals 14 residues. Germline CDR1 MNHEY, CDR2 SMNVEV (reference sequence). CDR3 sequence: CASSSPDSNYGYTF. CDR3 in DNA: TGTGCCAGCAGTTCCCCCGACAGCAACTATGGCTACACCTTC.

This clonotype was counted between two and nine times. The V gene is TRBV4-1, the J gene TRBJ1-6; TRBD1 might be the D (6 bases). With 0 bases removed from V and 9 bases from J, the gap between germline ends came to 15 bases. CDR1 is MGHRA and CDR2 is YSYEKL in the germline V gene. This CDR3 spans 16 amino acids. The CDR3 region has the DNA TGCGCCAGCAGCCAAGATCGAACAGGGAGGTTTTCACCCCTCCACTTT. Translating gives CASSQDRTGRFSPLHF.

The rearrangement links TRBV18 to TRBJ1-2; 8 nucleotides agree with TRBD1. Trimming cost V 1 base and J 6 bases; bases outside gene matches: 4. Germline V CDR1 and CDR2: KGHSH, LQKENI. The CDR3 has 14 amino acids. In DNA form, the CDR3 reads TGTGCCAGCTCACCACAGGACAGGGTGGATGGCTACACCTTC. Translating gives CASSPQDRVDGYTF.

The genes are TRBV11-2 and TRBJ2-3, with D perhaps TRBD1 or TRBD2 (5 bases each). Per germline, CDR1 SGHAT and CDR2 FQNNGV. V shed 5 bases and J shed 2 bases, with 17 bases lying between them. The length of the CDR3 is 16 residues. For the CDR3, the DNA is TGTGCCAGCAGCCCAGTGGTAGAGGGGTACACAGATACGCAGTATTTT. This gives the protein CASSPVVEGYTDTQYF. The complete variable domain, with remaining parts taken from reference TRBV11-2 and TRBJ2-3, reads EAGVAQSPRYKIIEKRQSVAFWCNPISGHATLYWYQQILGQGPKLLIQFQNNGVVDDSQLPKDRFSAERLKGVDSTLKIQPAKLEDSAVYLCASSPVVEGYTDTQYFGPGTRLTVL.

V gene TRBV2 combines with J gene TRBJ2-7; D could derive from TRBD1 or TRBD2 (5 bases each). The end of the DNA fits TRBJ2-4 better, so the J call may be wrong. The CDR3 is 17 amino acids. From germline, CDR1 is SNHLY and CDR2 FYNNEI. CDR3 protein: CASSAPGVGVRKGIQYF. CDR3 bases: TGTGCCAGCAGCGCCCCCGGCGTGGGGGTAAGGAAGGGCATTCAGTACTTC.

The chain joins TRBV3-1 to TRBJ2-5; D unresolved. With the DNA end fitting TRBJ2-7 better, the J assignment may be wrong. CDR3 length: 13 residues. Germline CDR1 reads LGHDT; CDR2 reads YNNKEL (reference sequence). CDR3 nucleotide sequence: TGTGCCAGCAGCCAAGAGACGTTGCACGAGCAGTACTTC. The encoded protein is CASSQETLHEQYF.

The V call is TRBV27, the J call TRBJ2-7; D gene unclear. Germline loops: CDR1 MNHEY, CDR2 SMNVEV (reference sequence). CDR3 length equals 13 residues. V gave up 3 bases and J gave up 5 bases, with 11 bases separating them. The DNA for the CDR3 is TGTGCCAGCAGTTTCTGGCCAGCCCACGAGCAGTACTTC. The encoded protein is CASSFWPAHEQYF.

This chain links TRBV5-1 with TRBJ2-5; D is perhaps TRBD1 (6 bases). The CDR3 has 15 amino acids. V dropped 4 bases and J dropped 2 bases, with 15 bases sitting between them. CDR1 SGHRS and CDR2 YFSETQ come from the germline V gene. CDR3 residues: CASSPRDTQQETQYF. The CDR3, as DNA: TGCGCCAGCAGCCCTCGGGACACACAACAAGAGACCCAGTACTTC.

The gene calls are TRBV2 and TRBJ2-7; D may correspond to TRBD1 or TRBD2 (6 bases each). Trimming took 3 bases from V and 0 from J, leaving 12 bases between them. The CDR3 contains 15 residues. The V gene's germline CDR1 is SNHLY and CDR2 FYNNEI. DNA of the CDR3: TGTGCCAGCAGTGATCTGGGGGGCGCCTCCTACGAGCAGTACTTC. Translated, it gives CASSDLGGASYEQYF.

In regard to this clonotype: This may arise from a read error, as a much more abundant clone is one base away. This sequence joins TRBV27 and TRBJ2-7; weak D call: TRBD1 (5 bases). The CDR3 spans 15 residues. The germline V gene encodes CDR1 MNHEY and CDR2 SMNVEV (reference sequence). The CDR3: CTSSRDSLSSYEQYF. The CDR3 bases are TGTACCAGCAGTAGAGACAGCCTCAGCTCCTACGAGCAGTACTTC.

The chain recombines TRBV6-2 or TRBV6-3 with TRBJ2-1, with D perhaps given as TRBD1 or TRBD2 (5 bases each). This CDR3 has 15 residues. The V gene's germline CDR1 is MNHEY and CDR2 SVGEGT. V dropped 7 bases and J dropped 4 bases, with 17 bases sitting between them. This chain's CDR3 is CASIDRDHPYNEQFF. The CDR3 DNA reads TGTGCCAGCATCGACCGGGACCACCCGTACAATGAGCAGTTCTTC.

The chain joins TRBV4-1 to TRBJ2-7; 9 bases are shared with TRBD2. CDR3 length: 16 residues. V shed 1 base, J shed 4 bases, and the junction held 8 bases outside the gene matches. Germline CDR1 is MGHRA and CDR2 is YSYEKL. CDR3 in DNA: TGCGCCAGCAGCCAAGGAGTAGCGGGAGCTCAATACGAGCAGTACTTC. Its translation is CASSQGVAGAQYEQYF.

Comment on this clonotype: One end of the junction does not line up with germline, which may come from a read error. This chain connects TRBV7-9 to TRBJ1-1, with unresolved D. Germline V gene sequence: CDR1 SEHNR, CDR2 FQNEAQ (reference sequence). CDR3 size: 11 residues. This chain's CDR3 is CAGSLGGEAFF. DNA for the CDR3: TGTGCCGGCAGCTTAGGCGGAGAAGCTTTCTTT.

The gene calls are TRBV3-1 and TRBJ2-5; 8 bases fit TRBD2. The end of the DNA is better explained by TRBJ2-7, so the J call may be wrong. Looked up from germline, CDR1 is LGHDT and CDR2 is YNNKEL (reference sequence). This CDR3 region has 14 residues. The CDR3 loop reads CASSRTGGNLEQYF. The DNA for the CDR3 is TGTGCCAGCAGCCGTACGGGAGGGAACCTCGAGCAGTACTTC.

This clonotype was seen a handful of times. The J gene is TRBJ2-1, the V gene TRBV10-3, with D perhaps given as TRBD1 or TRBD2 (5 bases each). Trimming removed 8 bases from V and 8 bases from J, with 19 bases in between. Germline lookup yields CDR1 ENHRY and CDR2 SYGVKD. This CDR3 region has 14 residues. CDR3: CAIGALGRGDEQFF. CDR3 coding DNA: TGTGCCATCGGCGCGTTGGGACGAGGAGATGAGCAGTTCTTC.

This clonotype came up a few times. This sequence joins TRBV6-6 and TRBJ2-7; D is perhaps TRBD1 or TRBD2 (5 bases each). The CDR3 totals 17 residues. V was pared by 2 bases and J by 0 bases, with 17 bases between. Germline lookup yields CDR1 MNHNY and CDR2 SVGAGI (reference sequence). The CDR3 reads CASSYPNRDASSYEQYF. CDR3 DNA: TGTGCCAGCAGTTACCCTAACCGGGACGCATCCTCCTACGAGCAGTACTTC.

The chain employs TRBV15 and TRBJ2-7; maybe TRBD1 (6 bases). Germline assignment: CDR1 LNHNV and CDR2 YYDKDF (reference sequence). CDR3 length: 12 amino acids. The CDR3 sequence is CARGQGLAEQYF. The CDR3 coding sequence is TGTGCAAGAGGGCAGGGGTTGGCCGAGCAGTACTTC.

J is TRBJ1-1 and V is TRBV10-3; 8 nucleotides align to TRBD1. CDR3 size: 13 residues. The V gene end was trimmed by 11 bases and the J gene end by 0 bases; junction bases not matched to a gene: 5. From germline, CDR1 is ENHRY and CDR2 SYGVKD. The CDR3 bases are TGTGCCGCCGGACAGGGACTGAACACTGAAGCTTTCTTT. Translation gives CAAGQGLNTEAFF.

The chain has TRBV5-6 and TRBJ2-7, with 9 bases lining up with TRBD2. V gave up 0 bases and J gave up 5 bases; unmatched junction bases: 3. The CDR3 has 14 amino acids. From germline, CDR1 is SGHDT and CDR2 YYEEEE. The DNA for the CDR3 is TGTGCCAGCAGCTTGGGGGCTAGCGGGGACGAGCAGTACTTC. Translating gives CASSLGASGDEQYF.

V gene TRBV28 combines with J gene TRBJ1-4; weak D call: TRBD1 (6 bases). This CDR3 comprises 15 residues. Trimming shortened V by 1 base and J by 8 bases, and 14 bases separated the two germline ends. The germline gives CDR1 MDHEN, CDR2 SYDVKM. The CDR3: CASSLSGRGGEKLFF. Here the CDR3 DNA reads TGTGCCAGCAGTTTATCAGGCAGGGGAGGGGAAAAACTGTTTTTT. Full variable domain (missing parts from reference TRBV28 and TRBJ1-4): DVKVTQSSRYLVKRTGEKVFLECVQDMDHENMFWYRQDPGLGLRLIYFSYDVKMKEKGDIPEGYSVSREKKERFSLILESASTNQTSMYLCASSLSGRGGEKLFFGSGTQLSVL.

This clonotype was counted a few times. The chain links TRBV7-2 to TRBJ1-5; D is unresolved. Trimming left V 1 base short and J 2 bases short, with 9 bases between. CDR1 and CDR2 from the germline V gene are SGHTA and FQGNSA. The CDR3 length is 15 residues. The CDR3 region is CASSLGLMGNQPQHF. CDR3 coding DNA: TGTGCCAGCAGCTTAGGGCTAATGGGCAATCAGCCCCAGCATTTT.

At least ten counts were recorded for this clonotype. The J gene is TRBJ2-1, the V gene TRBV2; TRBD1 might be the D (6 bases). Trimming took off 6 bases at V and 8 bases at J, with 14 bases between the two ends. The length of the CDR3 is 13 residues. Germline V gene data show CDR1 as SNHLY and CDR2 as FYNNEI. This chain's CDR3 is CASRTGQAHEQFF. For the CDR3, the DNA is TGTGCCAGCAGGACGGGACAAGCACATGAGCAGTTCTTC.

The V and J genes are TRBV29-1 and TRBJ2-7; unclear D gene. This CDR3 spans 14 amino acids. V gave up 6 bases and J gave up 7 bases, with 22 bases separating them. Germline CDR1 reads SQVTM; CDR2 reads ANQGSEA. The CDR3 spells CSVLQTETLDEQYF. CDR3 DNA sequence: TGCAGCGTCCTCCAGACGGAAACTTTGGATGAGCAGTACTTC.

This clonotype was seen more than once but under ten times. V usage is TRBV12-3 or TRBV12-4 and J usage is TRBJ2-7; D is unclear. Deletions cut 5 bases from V and 2 bases from J, with 16 bases between. The length of the CDR3 is 15 residues. The CDR3 is CASSPGRTPAYEQYF. CDR3 nucleotides: TGTGCCAGCAGTCCTGGACGGACGCCAGCCTACGAGCAGTACTTC.

This clonotype was seen a few times. The genes are TRBV27 and TRBJ2-7; 12 bases are a match to TRBD2. CDR1 is MNHEY, CDR2 SMNVEV, per germline (reference sequence). CDR3 length: 15 amino acids. With 5 bases clipped from V and 7 bases from J, the junction kept 9 bases outside the gene matches. The CDR3 DNA reads as TGTGCCAGCAGTCAGACCCCAGGACTAGCGGGGGAGCAGTACTTC. It codes for CASSQTPGLAGEQYF.

This clonotype was detected only a few times. This chain links TRBV14 with TRBJ2-1, with D uncertain. The germline V gene encodes CDR1 SGHDN and CDR2 FVKESK. V lost 2 bases and J 4 bases, leaving 9 bases between the germline ends. There are 14 residues in the CDR3. The CDR3 reads CASSQLTGYNEQFF. CDR3 nucleotide sequence: TGTGCCAGCAGCCAACTGACGGGTTACAATGAGCAGTTCTTC.

V and J are TRBV10-3 and TRBJ2-4; possible D gene TRBD2, 6 bases. The closer fit of TRBJ2-7 to the DNA end suggests the J call may be wrong. This CDR3 contains 14 residues. Germline V gene lookup returns CDR1 ENHRY and CDR2 SYGVKD. The CDR3 DNA follows: TGTGCCATCAGTGACTTTGCGGGGCCCAGCGAGCAGTACTTC. Its protein is CAISDFAGPSEQYF.